This T cell receptor beta chain was captured in a study of T cell clones after liver transplantation. Study-level information: Standard immunosuppression, with no induction, continued until 12-24 months after transplant.

Sequenced by immunoSEQ multiplex PCR; TCRdb stores in-frame clones only, minus some. Seen here are over 90,000 clones, 84% observed once, and the top ten hold approximately 3%. This clone was picked up a small number of times. Its antigen is not known. Regarding the study as a whole: The donor-reactive repertoire was only partly measurable in two subjects, lacking donor cells.

The CDR3 covers 16 residues. Trimming removed 1 base from V and 0 bases from J; junction bases left unmatched: 2. Germline assignment: CDR1 LGHNT and CDR2 FRNRAP. Sequenced material: CD4+ T cells from blood, taken around 4 years after liver transplant. The receptor's source is a human patient who received a liver transplant. Some of the T cells might come from the graft donor. The chain joins TRBV12-5 to TRBJ2-1, with 8 nucleotides matching TRBD1. For the CDR3, the DNA is TGTGCTAGTGGTTTGGCAACAGGGGGCTCCTACAATGAGCAGTTCTTC. This codes for CASGLATGGSYNEQFF.